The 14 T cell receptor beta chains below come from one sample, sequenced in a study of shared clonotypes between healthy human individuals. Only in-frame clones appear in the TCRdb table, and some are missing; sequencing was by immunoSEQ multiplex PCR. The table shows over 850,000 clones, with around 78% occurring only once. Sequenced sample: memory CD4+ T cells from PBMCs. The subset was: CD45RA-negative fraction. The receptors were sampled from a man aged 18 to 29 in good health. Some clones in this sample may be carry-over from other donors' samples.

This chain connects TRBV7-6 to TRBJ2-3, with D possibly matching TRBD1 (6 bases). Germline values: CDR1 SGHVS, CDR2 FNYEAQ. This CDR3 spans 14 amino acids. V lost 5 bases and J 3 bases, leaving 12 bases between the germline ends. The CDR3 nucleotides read TGTGCCAGCAGCCGAGGACAGTCTACAGATACGCAGTATTTT. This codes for CASSRGQSTDTQYF.

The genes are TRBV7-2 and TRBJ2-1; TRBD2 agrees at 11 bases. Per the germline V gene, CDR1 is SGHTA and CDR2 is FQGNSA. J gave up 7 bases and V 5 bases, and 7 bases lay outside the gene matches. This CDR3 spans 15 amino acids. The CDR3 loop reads CASSPTSGISNEQFF. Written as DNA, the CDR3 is TGTGCCAGCAGCCCGACTAGCGGGATTTCGAATGAGCAGTTCTTC.

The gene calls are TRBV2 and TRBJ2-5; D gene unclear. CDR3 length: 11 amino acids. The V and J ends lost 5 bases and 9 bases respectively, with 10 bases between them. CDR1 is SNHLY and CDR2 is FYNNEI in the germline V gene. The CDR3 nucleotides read TGTGCCAGCAGTCCCCTGGGTCCCCAGTACTTC. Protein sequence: CASSPLGPQYF.

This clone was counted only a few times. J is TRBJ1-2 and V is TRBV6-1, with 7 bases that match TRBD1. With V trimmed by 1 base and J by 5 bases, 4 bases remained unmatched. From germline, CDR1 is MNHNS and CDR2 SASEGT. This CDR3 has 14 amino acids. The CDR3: CASSEGTGEYGYTF. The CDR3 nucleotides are TGTGCCAGCAGTGAAGGGACAGGAGAATATGGCTACACCTTC.

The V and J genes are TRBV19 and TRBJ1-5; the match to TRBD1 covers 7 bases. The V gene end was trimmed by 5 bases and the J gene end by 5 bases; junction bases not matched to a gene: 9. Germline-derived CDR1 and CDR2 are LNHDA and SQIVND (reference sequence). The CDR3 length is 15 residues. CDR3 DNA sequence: TGTGCCAGTAGTTCGTCAGGGGGAATGTATCAGCCCCAGCATTTT. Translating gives CASSSSGGMYQPQHF. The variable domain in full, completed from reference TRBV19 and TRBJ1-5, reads DGGITQSPKYLFRKEGQNVTLSCEQNLNHDAMYWYRQDPGQGLRLIYYSQIVNDFQKGDIAEGYSVSREKKESFPLTVTSAQKNPTAFYLCASSSSGGMYQPQHFGDGTRLSIL.

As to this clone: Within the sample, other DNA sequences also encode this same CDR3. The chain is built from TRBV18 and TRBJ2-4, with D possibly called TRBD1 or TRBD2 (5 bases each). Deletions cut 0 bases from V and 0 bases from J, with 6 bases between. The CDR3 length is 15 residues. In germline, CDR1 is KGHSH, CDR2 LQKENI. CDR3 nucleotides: TGTGCCAGCTCACCACCTGGGACAGCCAAAAACATTCAGTACTTC. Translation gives CASSPPGTAKNIQYF.

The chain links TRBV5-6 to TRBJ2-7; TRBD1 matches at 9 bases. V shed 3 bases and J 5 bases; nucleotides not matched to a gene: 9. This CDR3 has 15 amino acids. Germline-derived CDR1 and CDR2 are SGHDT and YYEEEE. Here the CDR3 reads CASSYTGTGRNEQYF. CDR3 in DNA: TGTGCCAGCAGCTATACCGGGACAGGGAGAAACGAGCAGTACTTC.

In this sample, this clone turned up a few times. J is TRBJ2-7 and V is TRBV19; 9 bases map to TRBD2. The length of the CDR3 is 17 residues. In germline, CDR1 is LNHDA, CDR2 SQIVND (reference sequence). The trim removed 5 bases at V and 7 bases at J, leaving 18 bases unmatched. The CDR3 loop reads CASSPAPGRLAGREQYF. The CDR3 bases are TGTGCCAGTAGTCCCGCTCCGGGTCGGCTAGCGGGGAGGGAGCAGTACTTC.

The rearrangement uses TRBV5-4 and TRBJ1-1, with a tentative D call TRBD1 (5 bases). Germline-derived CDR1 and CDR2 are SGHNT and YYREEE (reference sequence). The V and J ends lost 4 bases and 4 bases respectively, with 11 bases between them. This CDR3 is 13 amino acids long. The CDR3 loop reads CASSPPGGTEAFF. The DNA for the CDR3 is TGTGCCAGCAGCCCCCCCGGGGGCACTGAAGCTTTCTTT.

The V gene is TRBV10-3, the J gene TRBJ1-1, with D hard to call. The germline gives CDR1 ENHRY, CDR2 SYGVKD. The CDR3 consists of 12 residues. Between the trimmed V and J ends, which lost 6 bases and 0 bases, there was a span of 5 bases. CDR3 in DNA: TGTGCCATCAGGCAGGTGAACACTGAAGCTTTCTTT. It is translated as CAIRQVNTEAFF.

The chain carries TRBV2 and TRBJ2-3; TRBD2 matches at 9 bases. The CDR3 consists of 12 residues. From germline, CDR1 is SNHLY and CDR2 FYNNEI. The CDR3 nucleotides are TGTGGCGGGGGGGCTCTGGCAGATACGCAGTATTTT. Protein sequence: CGGGALADTQYF.

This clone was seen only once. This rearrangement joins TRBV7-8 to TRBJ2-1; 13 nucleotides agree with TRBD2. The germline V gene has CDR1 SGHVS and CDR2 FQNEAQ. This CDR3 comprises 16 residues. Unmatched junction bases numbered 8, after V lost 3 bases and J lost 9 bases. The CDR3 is CASSFGTSGAASEQFF. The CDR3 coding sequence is TGTGCCAGCAGCTTCGGGACTAGCGGGGCCGCTAGTGAGCAGTTCTTC. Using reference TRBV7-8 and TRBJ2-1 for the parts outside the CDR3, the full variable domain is GAGVSQSPRYKVAKRGQDVALRCDPISGHVSLFWYQQALGQGPEFLTYFQNEAQLDKSGLPSDRFFAERPEGSVSTLKIQRTQQEDSAVYLCASSFGTSGAASEQFFGPGTRLTVL.

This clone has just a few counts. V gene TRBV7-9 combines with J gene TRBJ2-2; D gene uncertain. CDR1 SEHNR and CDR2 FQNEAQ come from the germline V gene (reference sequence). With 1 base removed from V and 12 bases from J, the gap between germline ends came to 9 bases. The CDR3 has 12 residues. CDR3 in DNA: TGTGCCAGCAGCTTAGACAAATCTCAGCTGTTTTTT. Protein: CASSLDKSQLFF.

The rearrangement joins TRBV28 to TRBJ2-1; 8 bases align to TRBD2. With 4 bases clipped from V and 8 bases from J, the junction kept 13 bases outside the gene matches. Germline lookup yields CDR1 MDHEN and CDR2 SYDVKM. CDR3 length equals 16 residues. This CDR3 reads CASSSRRGGRRDEQFF. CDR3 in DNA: TGTGCCAGCAGTTCCCGGAGAGGCGGGAGGAGGGATGAGCAGTTCTTC. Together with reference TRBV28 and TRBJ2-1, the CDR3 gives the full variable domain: DVKVTQSSRYLVKRTGEKVFLECVQDMDHENMFWYRQDPGLGLRLIYFSYDVKMKEKGDIPEGYSVSREKKERFSLILESASTNQTSMYLCASSSRRGGRRDEQFFGPGTRLTVL.